The 28 T cell receptor beta chains in this list originate from one sample, sequenced in a study of PD-1 blockade in classical Hodgkin lymphoma. Sequencing used immunoSEQ multiplex PCR; TCRdb keeps in-frame clones, though not all of them. The table has 10,000 to 14,000 clones, approximately 75% seen once; the top ten hold more than 9%. Relapse after autologous stem cell transplantation occurred in every patient, and brentuximab vedotin exposure varied. Sequencing used peripheral blood mononuclear cells (PBMCs), obtained at baseline. The receptors here all came from a human donor with classical Hodgkin lymphoma.

The chain employs TRBV19 and TRBJ2-3, with TRBD2 as a possible D gene (5 bases). The CDR3 extends over 14 amino acids. Per the germline V gene, CDR1 is LNHDA and CDR2 is SQIVND (reference sequence). Trimming took off 5 bases at V and 1 base at J, with 10 bases between the two ends. Written as DNA, the CDR3 is TGTGCCAGTAGTTTCGGACTCGGCACAGATACGCAGTATTTT. Its translation is CASSFGLGTDTQYF.

This chain uses TRBV7-6 with TRBJ2-1; TRBD1 is a possible D gene (7 bases). CDR1 and CDR2 from the germline V gene are SGHVS and FNYEAQ. The CDR3 is made up of 16 amino acids. V was cut by 3 bases and J by 4 bases, with 16 bases left in between. CDR3 protein: CASSFGSRGAYNEQFF. The CDR3 nucleotides read TGTGCCAGCAGCTTTGGTAGCAGGGGGGCATACAATGAGCAGTTCTTC.

This rearrangement joins TRBV28 to TRBJ2-1, with 8 bases fitting TRBD2. Germline V CDR1 and CDR2: MDHEN, SYDVKM. V trimming: 5 bases; J trimming: 7 bases; junction bases outside the gene matches: 13. This CDR3 region has 16 residues. The CDR3 reads CASSNTGLVNGNEQFF. Written as DNA, the CDR3 is TGTGCCAGCAGTAACACGGGACTAGTAAACGGGAATGAGCAGTTCTTC. Together with reference TRBV28 and TRBJ2-1, the CDR3 gives the full variable domain: DVKVTQSSRYLVKRTGEKVFLECVQDMDHENMFWYRQDPGLGLRLIYFSYDVKMKEKGDIPEGYSVSREKKERFSLILESASTNQTSMYLCASSNTGLVNGNEQFFGPGTRLTVL.

The table lists this clone with a few counts. The chain combines TRBV30 with TRBJ1-5; a possible D gene is TRBD1 (5 bases). Trimming shortened V by 0 bases and J by 7 bases, and 10 bases separated the two germline ends. The CDR3 consists of 13 residues. CDR1 is GTSNPN and CDR2 is SVGIG in the germline V gene (reference sequence). The CDR3 is CAWSVPGGQPQHF. DNA of the CDR3: TGTGCCTGGAGTGTACCTGGGGGACAGCCCCAGCATTTT.

The gene calls are TRBV29-1 and TRBJ2-2, with D perhaps TRBD1 (5 bases). The length of the CDR3 is 14 residues. Germline CDR1 is SQVTM and CDR2 is ANQGSEA. Trimming removed 0 bases from V and 6 bases from J, with 11 bases in between. The CDR3 sequence: CSVEDSKGAGELFF. The CDR3 DNA sequence: TGCAGCGTTGAAGATTCTAAAGGGGCCGGGGAGCTGTTTTTT.

The chain carries TRBV6-5 and TRBJ1-6; 8 nucleotides line up with TRBD1. V shed 2 bases, J shed 8 bases, and the junction held 5 bases outside the gene matches. This CDR3 comprises 15 residues. Germline V gene data show CDR1 as MNHEY and CDR2 as SVGAGI. The CDR3 loop is CASSYTTGEDSPLHF. The CDR3 DNA sequence: TGTGCCAGCAGTTACACGACAGGGGAGGATTCACCCCTCCACTTT.

The gene calls are TRBV2 and TRBJ2-5; D is unresolved. The closer fit of TRBJ2-7 to the DNA end suggests the J call may be wrong. Germline CDR1 is SNHLY and CDR2 is FYNNEI. The CDR3 loop spans 11 amino acids. Here the CDR3 DNA reads TGTGCCAGCAGTCCCTTCTACGAGCAGTACTTC. It specifies CASSPFYEQYF.

The genes are TRBV5-4 and TRBJ1-4, with 7 bases aligning to TRBD1. Trimming cost V 9 bases and J 4 bases; bases outside gene matches: 12. This CDR3 region has 15 residues. Germline-derived CDR1 and CDR2 are SGHNT and YYREEE (reference sequence). CDR3 DNA sequence: TGTGCCACTAGGGATGGCAGGGGGAGTAATGAAAAACTGTTTTTT. Its protein is CATRDGRGSNEKLFF.

The chain links TRBV5-1 to TRBJ2-1; possibly TRBD1 for D (5 bases). V gave up 0 bases and J gave up 3 bases, with 10 bases separating them. The CDR3 runs to 15 residues. Germline V gene sequence: CDR1 SGHRS, CDR2 YFSETQ. The CDR3, as DNA: TGCGCCAGCAGCTTGGTAGGGGAAAGCTACAATGAGCAGTTCTTC. Its protein product is CASSLVGESYNEQFF.

The rearrangement links TRBV7-9 to TRBJ1-3, with 9 bases aligning to TRBD1. CDR3 length: 16 amino acids. V dropped 6 bases and J dropped 7; count of bases not matched to a gene: 13. CDR1 and CDR2 from the germline V gene are SEHNR and FQNEAQ (reference sequence). The CDR3 sequence is CASSYYGTGFVNTIYF. The CDR3 bases are TGTGCCAGCAGTTACTACGGGACAGGGTTCGTTAACACCATATATTTT.

The CDR3 loop is CASSYPLGSSGELFF. The CDR3 nucleotides are TGTGCCAGCAGTTACCCCCTTGGGTCCTCCGGGGAGCTGTTTTTT. The chain combines TRBV6-6 with TRBJ2-2; unclear D gene. V lost 2 bases and J lost 6, with 13 bases in between. CDR3 length equals 15 residues. Germline lookup yields CDR1 MNHNY and CDR2 SVGAGI (reference sequence).

The chain couples TRBV30 to TRBJ1-3; weak D call: TRBD1 (5 bases). Germline assignment: CDR1 GTSNPN and CDR2 SVGIG (reference sequence). The CDR3 covers 14 residues. Trimming cost V 3 bases and J 2 bases, with 11 bases left between them. CDR3 region: CAWRMRGAGNTIYF. CDR3 nucleotide sequence: TGTGCCTGGAGAATGAGGGGAGCTGGAAACACCATATATTTT. The full variable domain, rest sourced from reference TRBV30 and TRBJ1-3, is SQTIHQWPATLVQPVGSPLSLECTVEGTSNPNLYWYRQAAGRGLQLLFYSVGIGQISSEVPQNLSASRPQDRQFILSSKKLLLSDSGFYLCAWRMRGAGNTIYFGEGSWLTVV.

The chain has TRBV19 and TRBJ2-5; D remains ambiguous. CDR3 length equals 15 residues. CDR1 LNHDA and CDR2 SQIVND come from the germline V gene (reference sequence). With 4 bases removed from V and 5 bases from J, the gap between germline ends came to 17 bases. The DNA for the CDR3 is TGTGCCAGTAGTAAACGGTCTCTCCAGCTGGAGACCCAGTACTTC. Translating it yields CASSKRSLQLETQYF.

V gene TRBV5-1 combines with J gene TRBJ2-6; D gene unclear. Trimming shortened V by 0 bases and J by 0 bases, and 10 bases separated the two germline ends. The CDR3 runs 17 residues. Germline loops: CDR1 SGHRS, CDR2 YFSETQ. The CDR3 here is CASSLGPLASGANVLTF. As DNA, the CDR3 is TGCGCCAGCAGCTTGGGACCCCTGGCCTCTGGGGCCAACGTCCTGACTTTC. Full variable domain (outside the CDR3, taken from reference TRBV5-1 and TRBJ2-6): KAGVTQTPRYLIKTRGQQVTLSCSPISGHRSVSWYQQTPGQGLQFLFEYFSETQRNKGNFPGRFSGRQFSNSRSEMNVSTLELGDSALYLCASSLGPLASGANVLTFGAGSRLTVL.

The chain couples TRBV18 to TRBJ2-5; D might be TRBD2 (6 bases). The CDR3 is made up of 14 amino acids. Trimming cost V 1 base and J 6 bases, with 12 bases left between them. CDR1 is KGHSH, CDR2 LQKENI, per germline. The CDR3 DNA reads TGTGCCAGCTCACCACAGGAGGGATCCAAGACCCAGTACTTC. It encodes CASSPQEGSKTQYF.

This clone was seen a few times. The rearrangement uses TRBV4-2 and TRBJ1-1; no clear D gene. V was pared by 7 bases and J by 1 base, with 4 bases between. The CDR3 extends over 11 amino acids. CDR1 is LGHNA and CDR2 is YNFKEQ in the germline V gene. Written as DNA, the CDR3 is TGTGCCAGCACAGGGAACACTGAAGCTTTCTTT. Amino acids: CASTGNTEAFF.

The J gene is TRBJ2-1, the V gene TRBV9, with TRBD2 matching over 8 bases. The germline V gene encodes CDR1 SGDLS and CDR2 YYNGEE. The CDR3 runs 14 residues. Unmatched junction bases numbered 10, after V lost 5 bases and J lost 9 bases. CDR3 amino acids: CASSSGLAVAEQFF. The CDR3 DNA reads as TGTGCCAGCAGTTCCGGACTAGCAGTGGCTGAGCAGTTCTTC.

This sequence joins TRBV19 and TRBJ2-3; 12 bases align to TRBD1. The ends lost 1 base at V and 3 bases at J; junction bases unmatched: 8. The CDR3 has 18 residues. Germline V gene data show CDR1 as LNHDA and CDR2 as SQIVND (reference sequence). The CDR3, as DNA: TGTGCCAGTAGTATAGGCCCCGGGACAGGGGGCAGGACAGATACGCAGTATTTT. Its translation is CASSIGPGTGGRTDTQYF.

CDR3 in amino acids: CASSVGNSRSEQYF. The CDR3 bases are TGTGCCAGCAGCGTAGGGAATAGCAGGTCCGAGCAGTACTTC. The chain combines TRBV9 with TRBJ2-7; D not resolved. Per germline, CDR1 SGDLS and CDR2 YYNGEE. Trimming left V 0 bases short and J 6 bases short, with 13 bases between. The CDR3 length is 14 residues.

V usage is TRBV29-1 and J usage is TRBJ2-7, with a possible D match to TRBD2 (6 bases). This CDR3 is 11 amino acids long. The germline V and J ends were trimmed by 4 bases and 6 bases, with 10 bases remaining between them. CDR1 and CDR2 from the germline V gene are SQVTM and ANQGSEA. The CDR3 loop is CSVVDGGEQYF. CDR3 nucleotide sequence: TGCAGCGTTGTGGACGGGGGCGAGCAGTACTTC.

A few counts support this clone. The J gene is TRBJ2-7, the V gene TRBV10-3, with D perhaps given as TRBD1 or TRBD2 (5 bases each). The CDR3 runs 12 residues. Germline CDR1 reads ENHRY; CDR2 reads SYGVKD. V was trimmed by 8 bases and J by 3 bases, leaving 11 bases between them. The CDR3 sequence: CAIGGNSYEQYF. The CDR3 nucleotides read TGTGCCATCGGGGGAAACAGCTACGAGCAGTACTTC.

The chain employs TRBV2 and TRBJ1-6; tentative D call: TRBD1 (6 bases). CDR3 length equals 17 residues. In germline, CDR1 is SNHLY, CDR2 FYNNEI. V shed 2 bases and J shed 11 bases, with 22 bases lying between them. In DNA form, the CDR3 reads TGTGCCAGCAGTGAACCGCCACCTGGGACAAACCTTGCACCCCTCCACTTT. Its protein is CASSEPPPGTNLAPLHF.

The V call is TRBV29-1, the J call TRBJ1-2, with 7 bases that match TRBD1. Trimming at V came to 7 bases and at J to 8 bases, leaving 13 bases not matched to a gene. The CDR3 runs 13 residues. CDR1 is SQVTM and CDR2 is ANQGSEA in the germline V gene. CDR3 sequence (DNA): TGCAGCGCCGGGGCAGGGGGATTACAAGGCTACACCTTC. Its translation is CSAGAGGLQGYTF.

The V gene is TRBV19, the J gene TRBJ2-7, with 8 bases fitting TRBD1. The CDR3 contains 15 residues. The V gene's germline CDR1 is LNHDA and CDR2 SQIVND (reference sequence). The junction had 8 bases not matched to a gene; V was cut back by 5 bases and J by 2 bases. The CDR3 nucleotides read TGTGCCAGTAGTCCTTCGACAGGGGCCCCCTACGAGCAGTACTTC. Translating gives CASSPSTGAPYEQYF.

The chain is built from TRBV7-3 and TRBJ2-2; D not certain. CDR3 length equals 15 residues. Germline values: CDR1 SGHTA, CDR2 FQGTGA. V gave up 2 bases and J gave up 3 bases, with 10 bases separating them. This CDR3 is CASSLVGPDTGELFF. For the CDR3, the DNA is TGTGCCAGCAGCTTAGTCGGCCCGGACACCGGGGAGCTGTTTTTT.

A single count supports this clone. The V and J genes are TRBV5-1 and TRBJ1-3, with 8 bases identical to TRBD1. This CDR3 region has 15 residues. Germline trimming cut 2 bases from V and 2 bases from J; bases unmatched to any gene: 3. Germline CDR1 reads SGHRS; CDR2 reads YFSETQ. CDR3 DNA: TGCGCCAGCAGCTTAGGACAGGGCGCTGGAAACACCATATATTTT. Its protein is CASSLGQGAGNTIYF.

This clone is categorized as medium-sized. This sequence joins TRBV9 and TRBJ2-1, with 9 bases identical to TRBD2. This CDR3 spans 15 amino acids. Trimming cost V 5 bases and J 2 bases; bases outside gene matches: 5. CDR1 is SGDLS, CDR2 YYNGEE, per germline. In DNA, the CDR3 is TGTGCCAGCAGTGATAGCGGGAGCACCTACAATGAGCAGTTCTTC. Its protein product is CASSDSGSTYNEQFF. The full variable domain, in which reference TRBV9 and TRBJ2-1 provide the parts outside the CDR3, is DSGVTQTPKHLITATGQRVTLRCSPRSGDLSVYWYQQSLDQGLQFLIQYYNGEERAKGNILERFSAQQFPDLHSELNLSSLELGDSALYFCASSDSGSTYNEQFFGPGTRLTVL.

The CDR3 reads CASSVVAGAQETQYF. In DNA, the CDR3 is TGTGCCAGCAGCGTAGTAGCGGGGGCCCAAGAGACCCAGTACTTC. This chain uses TRBV9 with TRBJ2-5; 9 bases are a match to TRBD2. Germline-derived CDR1 and CDR2 are SGDLS and YYNGEE. Losses at the gene ends were 0 bases for V and 1 base for J; bases not matched to a gene: 1. This CDR3 has 15 residues.